The following is a T cell receptor beta chain sequence with its context. These data are taken from a study of blood T cell repertoires in COVID-19. About the research overall: Sites across the United States, Italy and Spain contributed samples from acute and convalescent COVID-19.

Measured with immunoSEQ multiplex PCR; TCRdb has only the in-frame clones, and not every one. The repertoire has over 75,000 clones, 80% of them found once; the top ten carry 7.5% to 9.5%. This CDR3 spans 15 amino acids. Material: peripheral blood. This clonotype was sampled from a man aged 45-60 years who had recovered from COVID-19. The rearrangement uses TRBV21-1 and TRBJ1-2; the listed D gene, TRBD1, was not tested against the DNA. TRBV21-1 is a listed pseudogene. CDR3 region: CASTKDRGRAYGYTF. The CDR3 DNA is TGTGCCAGCACCAAAGACAGGGGGCGCGCCTATGGCTACACCTTC.